The TCR beta chain described here comes from a study of control samples from healthy donors and cancer patients. Repertoires were generated with immunoSEQ multiplex PCR, while TCRdb's copy carries only in-frame clones and drops some. The sample has approximately 100,000 clones, almost 90% seen once. V shed 5 bases and J shed 1 base, with 9 bases lying between them. The length of the CDR3 is 13 residues. Germline CDR1 reads SGHTA; CDR2 reads FQGNSA. Sequencing was performed on blood. The genes are TRBV7-2 and TRBJ2-7; D gene ambiguous. The receptor's source is a man aged 25 to 45 in good health. The CDR3 is CASSRTESYEQYF. CDR3 sequence (DNA): TGTGCCAGCAGCCGGACGGAATCCTACGAGCAGTACTTC.